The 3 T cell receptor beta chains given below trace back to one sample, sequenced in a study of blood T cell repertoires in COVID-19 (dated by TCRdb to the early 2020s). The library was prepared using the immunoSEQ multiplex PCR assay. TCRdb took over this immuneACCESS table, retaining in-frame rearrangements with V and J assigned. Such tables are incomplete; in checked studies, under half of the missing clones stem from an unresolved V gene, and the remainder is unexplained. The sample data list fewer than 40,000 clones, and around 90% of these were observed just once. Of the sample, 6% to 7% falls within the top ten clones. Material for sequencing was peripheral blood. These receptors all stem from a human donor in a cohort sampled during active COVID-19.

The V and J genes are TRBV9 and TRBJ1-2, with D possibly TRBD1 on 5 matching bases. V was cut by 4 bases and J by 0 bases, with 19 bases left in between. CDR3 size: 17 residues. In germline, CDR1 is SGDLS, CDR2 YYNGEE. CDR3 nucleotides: TGTGCCAGCAGCCCGACGGCCTGGACATTGTCTAACTATGGCTACACCTTC. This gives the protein CASSPTAWTLSNYGYTF. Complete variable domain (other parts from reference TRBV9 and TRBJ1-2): DSGVTQTPKHLITATGQRVTLRCSPRSGDLSVYWYQQSLDQGLQFLIQYYNGEERAKGNILERFSAQQFPDLHSELNLSSLELGDSALYFCASSPTAWTLSNYGYTFGSGTRLTVV.

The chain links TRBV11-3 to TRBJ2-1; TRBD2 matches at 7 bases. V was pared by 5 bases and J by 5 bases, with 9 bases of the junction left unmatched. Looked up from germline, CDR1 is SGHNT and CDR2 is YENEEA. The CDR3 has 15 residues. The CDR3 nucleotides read TGTGCCAGCAGCACCGGGAGACTAGCCGACAATGAGCAGTTCTTC. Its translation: CASSTGRLADNEQFF.

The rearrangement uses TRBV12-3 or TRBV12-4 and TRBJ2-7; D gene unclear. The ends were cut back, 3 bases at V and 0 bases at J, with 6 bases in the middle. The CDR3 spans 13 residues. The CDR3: CASSFSHSYEQYF. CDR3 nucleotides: TGTGCCAGCAGTTTTTCCCACTCCTACGAGCAGTACTTC.